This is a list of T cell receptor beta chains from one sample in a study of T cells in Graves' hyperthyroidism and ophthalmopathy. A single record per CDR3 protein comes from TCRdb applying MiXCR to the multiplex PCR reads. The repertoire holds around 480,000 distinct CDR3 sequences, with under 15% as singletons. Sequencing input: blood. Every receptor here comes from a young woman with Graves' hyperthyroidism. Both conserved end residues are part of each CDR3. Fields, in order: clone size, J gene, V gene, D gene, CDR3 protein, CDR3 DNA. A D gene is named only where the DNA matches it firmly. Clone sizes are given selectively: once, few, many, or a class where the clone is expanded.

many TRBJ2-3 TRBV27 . CASSLRDGRADTQYF TGTGCCAGCAGTCTAAGGGACGGACGGGCAGATACGCAGTATTTT
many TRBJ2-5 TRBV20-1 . CSAALLADQETQYF TGCAGTGCGGCCCTACTAGCAGACCAAGAGACCCAGTACTTC
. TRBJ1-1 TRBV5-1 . CASSLAAGNTEAFF TGCGCCAGCAGCTTGGCCGCAGGGAACACTGAAGCTTTCTTT
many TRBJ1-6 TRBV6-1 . CASSPRGFSNSPLHF TGTGCCAGCAGCCCTCGGGGGTTTTCTAATTCACCCCTCCACTTT
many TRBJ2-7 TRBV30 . CAWSVTPAEQYF TGTGCCTGGAGTGTTACTCCTGCCGAGCAGTACTTC
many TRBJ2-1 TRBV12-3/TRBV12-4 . CASSRPGEGYNEQFF TGTGCCAGCAGCCGACCCGGTGAAGGGTACAATGAGCAGTTCTTC
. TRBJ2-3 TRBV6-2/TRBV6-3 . CASSYSILATSTDTQYF TGTGCCAGCAGTTACTCCATCTTAGCGACTAGCACAGATACGCAGTATTTT
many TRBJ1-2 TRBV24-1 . CATSDHRDGYTF TGTGCCACCAGTGACCACAGGGATGGCTACACCTTC
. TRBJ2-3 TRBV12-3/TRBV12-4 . CASSLFNGDTQYF TGTGCCAGCAGTTTATTTAATGGGGATACGCAGTATTTT
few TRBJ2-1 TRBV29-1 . CSVGGEYEQFF TGCAGCGTTGGAGGGGAGTATGAGCAGTTCTTC
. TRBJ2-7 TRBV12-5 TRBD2 CASGSDSGRRWRYEQYF TGTGCTAGTGGTTCGGATAGCGGGAGGAGATGGCGCTACGAGCAGTACTTC
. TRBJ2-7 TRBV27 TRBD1 CASSLLGTGSSGQYF TGTGCCAGCAGTTTATTGGGGACAGGGTCTTCCGGGCAGTACTTC
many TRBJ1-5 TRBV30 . CAYMSAGGQPQHF TGTGCCTACATGTCGGCCGGCGGTCAGCCCCAGCATTTT
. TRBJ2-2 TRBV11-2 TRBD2 CASSPAGVGELFF TGTGCCAGCAGCCCCGCGGGAGTCGGGGAGCTGTTTTTT
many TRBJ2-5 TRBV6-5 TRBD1 CASSYSLGTQGASVETQYF TGTGCCAGCAGTTACTCCTTGGGCACACAGGGGGCGTCTGTGGAGACCCAGTACTTC
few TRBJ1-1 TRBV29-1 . CSVEMGSEAFF TGCAGCGTTGAAATGGGGTCAGAAGCTTTCTTT
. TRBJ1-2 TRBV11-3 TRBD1 CARGQVGYGYTF TGTGCCAGGGGACAGGTGGGGTATGGCTACACCTTC
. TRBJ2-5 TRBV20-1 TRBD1 CSAIGQGDQETQYF TGCAGTGCTATCGGACAGGGTGACCAAGAGACCCAGTACTTC
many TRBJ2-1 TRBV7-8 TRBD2 CASSFWAATTLAGDNEQFF TGTGCCAGCAGCTTTTGGGCAGCAACAACTCTAGCGGGGGACAATGAGCAGTTCTTC
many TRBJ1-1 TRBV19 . CASSIPGAEAFF TGTGCCAGTAGTATCCCCGGAGCTGAAGCTTTCTTT
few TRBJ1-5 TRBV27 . CASPPRGTLRNQPQHF TGTGCCAGCCCTCCCCGGGGAACTTTGCGCAATCAGCCCCAGCATTTT
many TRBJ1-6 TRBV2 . CASRRGSSYNSPLHF TGTGCCAGCCGACGGGGAAGCTCCTATAATTCACCCCTCCACTTT
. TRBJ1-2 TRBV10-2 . CASSEAGKGYTF TGCGCCAGCAGTGAGGCGGGTAAGGGCTACACCTTC
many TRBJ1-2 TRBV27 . CASSRRQDYGYTF TGTGCCAGCAGCCGACGACAGGACTATGGCTACACCTTC
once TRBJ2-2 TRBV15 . CATSRDGNDDTGELFF TGTGCCACCAGCAGAGATGGCAACGATGACACCGGGGAGCTGTTTTTT
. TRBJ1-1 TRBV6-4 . CASSPHGGAEAFF TGTGCCTCTAGTCCTCACGGAGGGGCTGAAGCTTTCTTT
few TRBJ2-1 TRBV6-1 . CASSRKGIGSYNEQFF TGTGCCAGCTCGAGGAAGGGGATTGGATCCTACAATGAGCAGTTCTTC
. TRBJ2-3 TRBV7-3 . CVSSPNTDTQYF TGTGTCAGCAGCCCAAACACAGATACGCAGTATTTT
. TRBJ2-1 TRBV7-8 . CASSEPRWASGLQFF TGTGCCAGCAGCGAACCCCGTTGGGCGTCAGGGTTGCAGTTCTTC
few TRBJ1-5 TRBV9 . CASNSGVLQPQHF TGTGCCAGCAACAGTGGAGTGTTGCAGCCCCAGCATTTT
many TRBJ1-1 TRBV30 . CAWGHARRTEAFF TGTGCCTGGGGACACGCTCGACGGACTGAAGCTTTCTTT
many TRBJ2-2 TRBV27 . CASSLSLAGELFF TGTGCCAGCAGTTTATCCCTGGCCGGGGAGCTGTTTTTT
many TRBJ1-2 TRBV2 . CASLPGFSNYGYTF TGTGCCAGCTTGCCGGGCTTTTCTAACTATGGCTACACCTTC
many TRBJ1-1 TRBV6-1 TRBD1 CASSGNRGWTEAFF TGTGCCAGCAGTGGAAACAGGGGATGGACTGAAGCTTTCTTT
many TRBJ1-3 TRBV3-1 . CASRASGNTIYF TGTGCCAGCAGGGCCTCTGGAAACACCATATATTTT
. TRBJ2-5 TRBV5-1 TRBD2 CASSLQGGRASETQYF TGCGCCAGCAGCCTCCAAGGCGGGAGGGCATCAGAGACCCAGTACTTC
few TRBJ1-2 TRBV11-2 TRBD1 CASRLTGTGDGYTF TGTGCCAGCAGGTTAACGGGGACAGGGGATGGCTACACCTTC
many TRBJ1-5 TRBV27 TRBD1 CASRIAGGWDQPQHF TGTGCCAGCAGAATTGCAGGGGGCTGGGATCAGCCCCAGCATTTT
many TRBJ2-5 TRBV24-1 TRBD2 CATSDPTSAVQETQYF TGTGCCACCAGTGACCCGACTAGCGCCGTCCAAGAGACCCAGTACTTC
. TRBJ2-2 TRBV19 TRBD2 CASFSGTNTGELFF TGTGCCAGTTTTAGCGGGACTAACACCGGGGAGCTGTTTTTT
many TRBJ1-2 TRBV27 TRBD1 CATGGTAYGYTF TGTGCCACAGGGGGCACGGCTTATGGCTACACCTTC
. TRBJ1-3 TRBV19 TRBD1 CASSINRGTGNTIYF TGTGCCAGTAGTATCAACAGGGGAACTGGAAACACCATATATTTT
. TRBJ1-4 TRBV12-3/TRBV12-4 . CASSYTATNEKLFF TGTGCCAGCAGTTACACAGCAACTAATGAAAAACTGTTTTTT
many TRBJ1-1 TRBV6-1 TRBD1 CASSVSGGAGNTEAFF TGTGCCAGCAGTGTATCAGGGGGCGCTGGGAACACTGAAGCTTTCTTT
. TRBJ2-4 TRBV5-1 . CASSTAGGNIQYF TGCGCCAGTTCGACAGCGGGTGGAAACATTCAGTACTTC
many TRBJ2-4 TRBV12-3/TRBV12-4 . CASSFGHGNIQYF TGTGCCAGCAGTTTTGGTCACGGGAACATTCAGTACTTC
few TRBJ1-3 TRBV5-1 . CASSWGPASGNTIYF TGCGCCAGCAGCTGGGGGCCGGCCTCTGGAAACACCATATATTTT
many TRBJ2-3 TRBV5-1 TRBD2 CASSLAGVADTQYF TGCGCCAGCAGCTTAGCGGGAGTTGCAGATACGCAGTATTTT
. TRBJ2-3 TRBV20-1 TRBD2 CSATSGRAIDTQYF TGCAGTGCAACCAGCGGGAGGGCCATAGATACGCAGTATTTT
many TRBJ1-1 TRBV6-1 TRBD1 CASSSGTGRNTEAFF TGTGCCAGCAGCTCCGGGACAGGCCGGAACACTGAAGCTTTCTTT
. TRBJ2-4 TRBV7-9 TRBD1 CASSLRQGAENIQYF TGTGCCAGCAGCTTACGACAGGGGGCTGAAAACATTCAGTACTTC